This entry lists 19 T cell receptor beta chains sequenced from one sample in a study of identical twins. TCRdb fed the 5' RACE reads into MiXCR, producing one record per CDR3 protein. This sample yields over 600,000 distinct CDR3 sequences, of which around 21% are seen a single time; 4.3% belongs to the top ten. Separately, the same data were catalogued under a study of T cells expressing NK-cell markers.

Sequencing used PBMCs. These receptors all stem from a woman aged 18-29 years in good health.

This clonotype was detected a few times. V gene TRBV12-3 or TRBV12-4 combines with J gene TRBJ1-5, with D unresolved. This CDR3 has 13 residues. V was trimmed by 6 bases and J by 5 bases, leaving 11 bases between them. The CDR3 DNA reads as TGTGCCAGCAGCAAGACACGGGATCAGCCCCAGCATTTT. As protein: CASSKTRDQPQHF.

This clonotype was picked up a small number of times. V is TRBV12-3 or TRBV12-4 and J is TRBJ2-7; 9 bases align to TRBD2. V was clipped by 5 bases and J by 1 base; unmatched bases: 9. There are 16 residues in the CDR3. As DNA, the CDR3 is TGTGCCAGCAGTCCCCTAAATAGCGGGGGATCCTACGAGCAGTACTTC. This sequence encodes CASSPLNSGGSYEQYF.

This clonotype has a handful of counts. The gene calls are TRBV7-9 and TRBJ1-2; 11 nucleotides align to TRBD1. V trimming: 3 bases; J trimming: 5 bases; junction bases outside the gene matches: 5. The CDR3 contains 15 residues. Germline CDR1 and CDR2: SEHNR and FQNEAQ (reference sequence). The CDR3 sequence is CASSLGTGGGYGYTF. CDR3 coding DNA: TGTGCCAGCAGCTTGGGGACAGGGGGTGGTTATGGCTACACCTTC.

This chain joins TRBV11-2 and TRBJ2-5; the D gene is possibly TRBD1 (5 bases). CDR1 and CDR2 from the germline V gene are SGHAT and FQNNGV. This CDR3 has 17 residues. V was trimmed by 5 bases and J by 5 bases, leaving 24 bases between them. This chain's CDR3 is CASSPGVGVRPRETQYF. The CDR3 coding sequence is TGTGCCAGCAGCCCCGGAGTAGGGGTGAGGCCGAGGGAGACCCAGTACTTC.

V is TRBV6-1 and J is TRBJ1-1; tentative D call: TRBD1 (5 bases). V shed 6 bases and J shed 4 bases, with 15 bases lying between them. Looked up from germline, CDR1 is MNHNS and CDR2 is SASEGT. This CDR3 spans 14 amino acids. The CDR3 loop reads CASSRDRSGTEAFF. The CDR3 coding sequence is TGTGCCAGCAGCCGGGACCGGTCGGGCACTGAAGCTTTCTTT.

J is TRBJ2-2 and V is TRBV9; no clear D gene. The CDR3 spans 12 residues. Trimming removed 5 bases from V and 11 bases from J, with 13 bases in between. The germline V gene has CDR1 SGDLS and CDR2 YYNGEE. Here the CDR3 DNA reads TGTGCCAGCAGTAAGGGTGTCGTTGAGCTGTTTTTT. Amino acids: CASSKGVVELFF.

This clonotype occurred a few times. The chain carries TRBV20-1 and TRBJ2-7; D is possibly TRBD2 (6 bases). Germline values: CDR1 DFQATT, CDR2 SNEGSKA (reference sequence). Trimming removed 6 bases at V and 2 bases at J, with 14 bases between. This CDR3 contains 13 residues. CDR3 nucleotide sequence: TGCAGTGCCACCCGGGACTCGGCCTACGAGCAGTACTTC. Protein: CSATRDSAYEQYF.

V and J are TRBV25-1 and TRBJ1-5; D ambiguous. V shed 4 bases and J shed 4 bases, with 14 bases lying between them. Germline V CDR1 and CDR2: MGHDK, SYGVNS. The CDR3 runs 15 residues. The CDR3 DNA reads as TGTGCCAGCAGTGGGCCGGGGTCCCAAAATCAGCCCCAGCATTTT. Its protein is CASSGPGSQNQPQHF.

This clonotype was detected once. The rearrangement joins TRBV6-2 or TRBV6-3 to TRBJ2-3; D possibly uses TRBD1 or TRBD2 (5 bases each). Germline assignment: CDR1 MNHEY and CDR2 SVGEGT. V was pared by 3 bases and J by 2 bases, with 15 bases between. This CDR3 region has 16 residues. CDR3 nucleotide sequence: TGTGCCAGCAGTTATGGTCAGGGACCGAACACAGATACGCAGTATTTT. It translates to CASSYGQGPNTDTQYF.

This clonotype was counted a few times. The rearrangement joins TRBV29-1 to TRBJ1-3; tentative D call: TRBD1 (6 bases). This CDR3 is 14 amino acids long. From germline, CDR1 is SQVTM and CDR2 ANQGSEA. The V end lost 6 bases, the J end lost 3 bases, and 15 bases lay between the germline ends. The DNA of the CDR3 is TGCAGCGTGGTACCACAGGGATTTGGAAACACCATATATTTT. Translation: CSVVPQGFGNTIYF.

Here the CDR3 DNA reads TGTGCCAGCAGCGCGTCCGGGACTAGCCGTAGCACAGATACGCAGTATTTT. Protein sequence: CASSASGTSRSTDTQYF. The chain uses TRBV13 and TRBJ2-3, with 9 bases aligning to TRBD2. The trim removed 5 bases at V and 0 bases at J, leaving 9 bases unmatched. Germline V lookup: CDR1 PRHDT, CDR2 FYEKMQ (reference sequence). This CDR3 contains 17 residues.

Only a few counts were recorded for this clonotype. V and J are TRBV29-1 and TRBJ1-1; D unresolved. This CDR3 has 12 amino acids. Trimming left V 4 bases short and J 3 bases short, with 9 bases between. CDR1 and CDR2 from the germline V gene are SQVTM and ANQGSEA. CDR3 sequence (DNA): TGCAGCGTTGTCCGGGGATACACTGAAGCTTTCTTT. It codes for CSVVRGYTEAFF.

The sample holds a few counts of this clonotype. V usage is TRBV5-1 and J usage is TRBJ2-7, with TRBD2 matching 9 bases. Germline V gives CDR1 SGHRS, CDR2 YFSETQ. V lost 0 bases to trimming and J lost 1 base; unmatched junction nucleotides: 5. The CDR3 covers 16 residues. The CDR3, as DNA: TGCGCCAGCAGCTTGGCCCAGACTAGCGGATCCTACGAGCAGTACTTC. It codes for CASSLAQTSGSYEQYF. The variable domain in full, with the rest retrieved from reference TRBV5-1 and TRBJ2-7, is KAGVTQTPRYLIKTRGQQVTLSCSPISGHRSVSWYQQTPGQGLQFLFEYFSETQRNKGNFPGRFSGRQFSNSRSEMNVSTLELGDSALYLCASSLAQTSGSYEQYFGPGTRLTVT.

The chain recombines TRBV29-1 with TRBJ2-3; the match to TRBD2 covers 12 bases. The trim removed 4 bases at V and 0 bases at J, leaving 5 bases unmatched. This CDR3 comprises 16 residues. Germline assignment: CDR1 SQVTM and CDR2 ANQGSEA. The CDR3 loop is CSVGHGTSGSTDTQYF. The CDR3 DNA is TGCAGCGTTGGCCACGGGACTAGCGGGAGCACAGATACGCAGTATTTT.

This clonotype was counted between two and nine times. CDR3 loop: CASSLDIPPLHF. CDR3 DNA: TGTGCCAGCAGCCTTGACATTCCACCCCTCCACTTT. The chain links TRBV7-9 to TRBJ1-6; D remains unclear. The germline CDR1 and CDR2 sequences are SEHNR and FQNEAQ (reference sequence). V lost 5 bases and J lost 11, with 10 bases in between. The CDR3 has 12 amino acids.

This clonotype was observed a few times. This chain links TRBV20-1 with TRBJ2-1; 11 nucleotides line up with TRBD2. Germline CDR1 and CDR2: DFQATT and SNEGSKA (reference sequence). The CDR3 is 14 residues long. Germline trimming cut 6 bases from V and 6 bases from J; bases unmatched to any gene: 7. CDR3 DNA sequence: TGCAGTGCAAGGGGACTAGCGGCCATCAATGAGCAGTTCTTC. This codes for CSARGLAAINEQFF.

This clonotype was observed a handful of times. Sequence at one end of the junction differs from germline and may be a read error. V gene TRBV7-9 combines with J gene TRBJ2-7; 7 nucleotides align to TRBD1. Germline CDR1 is SEHNR and CDR2 is FQNEAQ (reference sequence). The CDR3 extends over 11 amino acids. CDR3 sequence reads: CASSGPDRLIF. CDR3 in DNA: TGTGCCAGCAGCGGACCGGACAGGCTGATCTTC.

The gene calls are TRBV4-2 and TRBJ2-3; 9 nucleotides align to TRBD2. The V and J ends lost 1 base and 6 bases, in that order; junction bases with no gene match: 14. CDR3 size: 18 residues. From germline, CDR1 is LGHNA and CDR2 YNFKEQ. The CDR3 DNA is TGTGCCAGCAGCCAAGTCCGGCGGGGGGGCGCCCCCCCCGATACGCAGTATTTT. It is translated as CASSQVRRGGAPPDTQYF.

This clonotype was observed many times. J is TRBJ1-1 and V is TRBV7-9, with TRBD1 as a possible D gene (6 bases). V lost 5 bases, J lost 3 bases, and 16 bases lay in between. The CDR3 totals 15 residues. Germline V gene sequence: CDR1 SEHNR, CDR2 FQNEAQ (reference sequence). This chain's CDR3 is CASSLKLTGHTEAFF. CDR3 bases: TGTGCCAGCAGCCTCAAGCTGACAGGTCACACTGAAGCTTTCTTT.